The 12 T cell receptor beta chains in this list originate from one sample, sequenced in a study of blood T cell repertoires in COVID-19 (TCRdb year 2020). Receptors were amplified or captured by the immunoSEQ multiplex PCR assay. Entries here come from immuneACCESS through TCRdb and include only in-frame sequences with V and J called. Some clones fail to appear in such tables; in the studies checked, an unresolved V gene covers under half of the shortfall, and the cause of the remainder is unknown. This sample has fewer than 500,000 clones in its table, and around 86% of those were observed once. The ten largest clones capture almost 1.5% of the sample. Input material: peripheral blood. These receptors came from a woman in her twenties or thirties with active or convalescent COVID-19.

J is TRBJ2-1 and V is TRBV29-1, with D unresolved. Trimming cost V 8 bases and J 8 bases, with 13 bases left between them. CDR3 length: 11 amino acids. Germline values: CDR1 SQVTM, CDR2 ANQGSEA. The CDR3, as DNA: TGCAGCATAACTGAGGTCGATGAGCAGTTCTTC. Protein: CSITEVDEQFF.

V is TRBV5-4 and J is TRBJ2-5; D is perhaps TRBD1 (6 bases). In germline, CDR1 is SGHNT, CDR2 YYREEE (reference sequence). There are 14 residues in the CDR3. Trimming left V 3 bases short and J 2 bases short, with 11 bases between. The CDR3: CASSSSGTQETQYF. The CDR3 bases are TGTGCCAGCAGCTCCTCCGGGACACAAGAGACCCAGTACTTC.

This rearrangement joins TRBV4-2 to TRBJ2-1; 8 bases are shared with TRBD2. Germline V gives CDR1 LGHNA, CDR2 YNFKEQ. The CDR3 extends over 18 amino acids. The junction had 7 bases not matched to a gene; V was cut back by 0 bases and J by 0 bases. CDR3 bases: TGTGCCAGCAGCCAAGATCGCGCTAGCGGGTACTCCTACAATGAGCAGTTCTTC. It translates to CASSQDRASGYSYNEQFF.

CDR3 in DNA: TGTGCCAGCAGTCGCGGGCCAGAGGGCTATGGCTACACCTTC. Translation gives CASSRGPEGYGYTF. This sequence joins TRBV6-2 or TRBV6-3 and TRBJ1-2; D is undetermined. Germline assignment: CDR1 MNHEY and CDR2 SVGEGT. This CDR3 has 14 residues. Deletions cut 5 bases from V and 4 bases from J, with 14 bases between.

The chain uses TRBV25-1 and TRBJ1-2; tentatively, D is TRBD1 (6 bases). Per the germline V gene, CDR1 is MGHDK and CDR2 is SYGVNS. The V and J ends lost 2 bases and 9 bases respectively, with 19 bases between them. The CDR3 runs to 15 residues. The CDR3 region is CASSESDVRGRRYTF. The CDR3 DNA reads TGTGCCAGCAGTGAAAGTGATGTCAGGGGCAGACGCTACACCTTC.

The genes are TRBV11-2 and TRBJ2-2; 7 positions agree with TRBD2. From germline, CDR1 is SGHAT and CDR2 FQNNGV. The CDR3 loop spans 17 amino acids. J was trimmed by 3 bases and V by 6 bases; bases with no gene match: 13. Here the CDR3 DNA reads TGTGCCAGCAGACTCGGGCGGGGGAGGTCAGACACCGGGGAGCTGTTTTTT. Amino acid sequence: CASRLGRGRSDTGELFF.

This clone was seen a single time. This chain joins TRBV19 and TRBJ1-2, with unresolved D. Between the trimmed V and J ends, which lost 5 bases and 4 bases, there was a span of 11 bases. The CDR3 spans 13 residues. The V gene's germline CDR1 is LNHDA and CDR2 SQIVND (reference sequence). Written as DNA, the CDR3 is TGTGCCAGTAGTGTGCAGGTCCCCTATGGCTACACCTTC. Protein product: CASSVQVPYGYTF.

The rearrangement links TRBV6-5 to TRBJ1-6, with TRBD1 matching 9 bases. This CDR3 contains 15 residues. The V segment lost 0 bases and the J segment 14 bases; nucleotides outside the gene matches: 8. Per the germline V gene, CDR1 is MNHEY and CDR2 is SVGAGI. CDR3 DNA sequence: TGTGCCAGCAGTTACTCCGGGACAGGGATTGAGGCCCTCCACTTT. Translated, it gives CASSYSGTGIEALHF.

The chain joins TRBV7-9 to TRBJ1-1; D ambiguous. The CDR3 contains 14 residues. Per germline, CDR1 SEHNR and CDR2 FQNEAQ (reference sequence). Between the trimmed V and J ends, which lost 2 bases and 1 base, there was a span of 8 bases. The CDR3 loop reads CASSLPGRNTEAFF. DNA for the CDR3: TGTGCCAGCAGCTTACCCGGGAGGAACACTGAAGCTTTCTTT.

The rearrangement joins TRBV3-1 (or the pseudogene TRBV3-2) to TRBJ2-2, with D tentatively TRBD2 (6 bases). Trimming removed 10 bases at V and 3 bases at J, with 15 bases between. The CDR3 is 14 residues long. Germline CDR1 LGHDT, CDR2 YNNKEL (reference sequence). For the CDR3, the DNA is TGTGCCACTGGGTGGCGGGAAGACACCGGGGAGCTGTTTTTT. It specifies CATGWREDTGELFF.

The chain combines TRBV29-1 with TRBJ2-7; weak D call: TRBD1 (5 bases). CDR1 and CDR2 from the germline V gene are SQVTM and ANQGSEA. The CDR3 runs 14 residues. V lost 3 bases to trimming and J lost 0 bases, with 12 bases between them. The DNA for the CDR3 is TGCAGCGTTGAGAAGGGGTCCTACTCCTACGAGCAGTACTTC. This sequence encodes CSVEKGSYSYEQYF.

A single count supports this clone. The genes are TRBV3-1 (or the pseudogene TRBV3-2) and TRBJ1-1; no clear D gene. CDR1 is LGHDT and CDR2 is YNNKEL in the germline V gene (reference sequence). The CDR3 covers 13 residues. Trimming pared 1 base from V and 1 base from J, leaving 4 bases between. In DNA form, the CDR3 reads TGTGCCAGCAGCCAAGGTAGGAACACTGAAGCTTTCTTT. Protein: CASSQGRNTEAFF.